This T cell receptor beta chain emerged from a study of shared clonotypes between healthy human individuals. As concerns this clone: Its antigen is not known. Likely a read error: the CDR3 ends without its conserved phenylalanine or tryptophan. The DNA is left out, because the CDR3 cannot be placed on it with certainty; the CDR3 is given as TCRdb lists it.

General observations from the study: Investigators expected sequencing depth to affect clonotype sharing among donors.

In the original workflow: Junction-only immunoSEQ data arrived without quality scores, meaning filtering differed. Profiled with immunoSEQ multiplex PCR; TCRdb holds only in-frame clones, not every one. D and trimming were read from the DNA, whereas the V and J calls and clone size are those reported in that table. In the table there are hundreds of thousands of clones, roughly four fifths of which are singletons. The CDR3 has 11 residues if both end residues are counted. Germline V gene data show CDR1 as SGHDN and CDR2 as FVKESK. The receptor's source is a woman aged 40 to 50 in good health. Some clones in this sample may be carry-over from other donors' samples. This chain joins TRBV14 and TRBJ2-7; the table's D call TRBD1 went unverified against the DNA. Sequencing was done on a sample of PBMCs. CDR3 amino acids: CASSQDRTGGS.